The entry below describes one T cell receptor (beta chain). Antigen unknown. This entry comes from a study of response to subunit inactivated influenza vaccine. The study, taken as a whole, reports: T cells newly recruited by each seasonal influenza vaccination are few, the authors suggested.

A single record per CDR3 protein comes from TCRdb applying MiXCR to the RT-PCR reads. The sample yields 500,000 to 650,000 distinct CDR3 sequences, approximately 7.6% seen once. The germline V gene encodes CDR1 LGHNA and CDR2 YNFKEQ. Trimming took 0 bases from V and 2 from J, leaving 8 bases between them. The CDR3 loop spans 15 amino acids. The V call is TRBV4-2, the J call TRBJ2-1; possible D gene TRBD2, 5 bases. The sequencing here drew on PBMCs from blood, taken 23 months after vaccination. The TCR was taken from a man between 50 and 69 years old who received an inactivated influenza vaccine. CDR3 nucleotides: TGTGCCAGCAGCCAAGAGGACTTGCCCTACAATGAGCAGTTCTTC. Translating gives CASSQEDLPYNEQFF.